This T cell receptor beta chain was sequenced in a study of blood T cell repertoires in COVID-19. Study context: The United States, Italy and Spain were the sources of the acute and convalescent COVID-19 samples. PBMCs, B-cell-depleted T cells, or T cells provided the cDNA or gDNA that made up the material.

In the source study's methods: The authors estimated nucleated cell counts from reference gene primer amplification. Some clones are missing from TCRdb's copy, which holds only in-frame ones; the method was immunoSEQ multiplex PCR. Clone size and the V and J calls come from that table; the DNA yielded D and trimming. The table lists a few hundred thousand clones, 85% of them singletons. CDR1 and CDR2 from the germline V gene are SGDLS and YYNGEE. The CDR3 totals 16 residues. The V segment lost 5 bases and the J segment 7 bases; nucleotides outside the gene matches: 10. Recruited during active infection, patients (from Seattle) were subsequently followed longitudinally.

This chain connects TRBV9 to TRBJ2-2, with TRBD2 identical over 11 bases. This sequence was found in a woman aged 65 to 85 with COVID-19, enrolled during active disease. What was sequenced was peripheral blood. The CDR3: CASSELAGVYGGELFF. CDR3 nucleotide sequence: TGTGCCAGCAGTGAACTAGCGGGAGTTTATGGCGGGGAGCTGTTTTTT.